This T cell receptor beta chain is from a study of graft-versus-host responses after intestinal transplantation. Across the whole study: Grafts that recipients had were multivisceral, liver-intestinal, or isolated intestinal transplants. Broader study findings: Maximum circulating GvH clone levels tracked with early post-transplant HvG decreases. Individuals carrying graft-donor T cell macrochimerism showed high graft-versus-host to host-versus-graft clonal ratios in allografts.

Libraries were prepared by immunoSEQ multiplex PCR; TCRdb keeps only in-frame clonotypes and omits some of them. The sample consists of over 55,000 clones, less than 95% of them appearing once. Note on this clone: Its antigen is unknown.

CDR3 length: 14 amino acids. Unmatched junction bases numbered 3, after V lost 6 bases and J lost 0 bases. From germline, CDR1 is MNHEY and CDR2 SVGAGI. The chain uses TRBV6-5 and TRBJ2-3, with TRBD2 identical over 7 bases. This specimen consisted of unstimulated CD8+ T cells sorted from spleen or lymph node cells, obtained before intestinal transplant. This receptor was taken from a human donor who received an intestinal transplant. The CDR3 DNA reads as TGTGCCAGCAGCGGCGGGAGTAGCACAGATACGCAGTATTTT. Translated, it gives CASSGGSSTDTQYF.